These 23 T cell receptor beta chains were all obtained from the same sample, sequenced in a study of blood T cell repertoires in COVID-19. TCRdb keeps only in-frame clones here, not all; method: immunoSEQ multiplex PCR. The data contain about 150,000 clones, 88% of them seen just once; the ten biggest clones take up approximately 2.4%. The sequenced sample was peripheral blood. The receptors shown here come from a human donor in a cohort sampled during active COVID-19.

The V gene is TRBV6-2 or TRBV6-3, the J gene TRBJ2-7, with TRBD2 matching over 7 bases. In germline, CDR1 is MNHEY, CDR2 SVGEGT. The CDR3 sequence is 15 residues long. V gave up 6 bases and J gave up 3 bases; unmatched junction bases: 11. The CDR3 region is CASSSWGLADYEQYF. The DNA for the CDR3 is TGTGCCAGCAGCTCATGGGGCCTAGCGGACTACGAGCAGTACTTC.

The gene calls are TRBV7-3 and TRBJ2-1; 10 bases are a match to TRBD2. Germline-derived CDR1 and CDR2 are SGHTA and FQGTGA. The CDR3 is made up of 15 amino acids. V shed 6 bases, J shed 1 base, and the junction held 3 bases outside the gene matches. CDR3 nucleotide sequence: TGTGCCAGCAGTCGACTAGCGGGTTCCTACAATGAGCAGTTCTTC. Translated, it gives CASSRLAGSYNEQFF.

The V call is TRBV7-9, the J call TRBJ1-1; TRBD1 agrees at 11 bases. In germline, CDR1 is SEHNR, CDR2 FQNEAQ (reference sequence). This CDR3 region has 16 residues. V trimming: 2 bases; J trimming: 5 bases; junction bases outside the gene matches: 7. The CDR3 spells CASSLRGQGVSTEAFF. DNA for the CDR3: TGTGCCAGCAGCTTACGGGGACAGGGGGTCAGTACTGAAGCTTTCTTT.

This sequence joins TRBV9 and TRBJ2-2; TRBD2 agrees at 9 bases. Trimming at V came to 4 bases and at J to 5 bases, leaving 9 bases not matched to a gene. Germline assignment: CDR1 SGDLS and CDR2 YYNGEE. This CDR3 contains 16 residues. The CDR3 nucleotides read TGTGCCAGCAGCCCCCAATGGCGGGGGGGAACCGGGGAGCTGTTTTTT. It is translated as CASSPQWRGGTGELFF.

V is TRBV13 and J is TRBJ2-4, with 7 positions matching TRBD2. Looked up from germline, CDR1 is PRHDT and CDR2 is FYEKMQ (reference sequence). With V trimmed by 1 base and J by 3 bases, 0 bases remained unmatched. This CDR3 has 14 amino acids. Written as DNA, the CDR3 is TGTGCCAGCAGCTTAGCGGGAGGCAAAAACATTCAGTACTTC. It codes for CASSLAGGKNIQYF.

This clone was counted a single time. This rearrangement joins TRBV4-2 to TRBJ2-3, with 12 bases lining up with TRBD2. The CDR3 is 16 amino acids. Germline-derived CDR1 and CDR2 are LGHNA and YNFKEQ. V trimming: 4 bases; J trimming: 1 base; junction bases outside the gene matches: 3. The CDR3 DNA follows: TGTGCCAGCAGCCCACGACTAGCGGGAGGCACAGATACGCAGTATTTT. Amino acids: CASSPRLAGGTDTQYF.

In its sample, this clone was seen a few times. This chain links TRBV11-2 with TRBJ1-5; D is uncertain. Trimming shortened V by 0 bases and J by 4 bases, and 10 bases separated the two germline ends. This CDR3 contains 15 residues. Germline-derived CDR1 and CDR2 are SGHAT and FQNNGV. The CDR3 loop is CASSLDSPGNQPQHF. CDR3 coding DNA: TGTGCCAGCAGCTTAGACAGCCCGGGGAATCAGCCCCAGCATTTT.

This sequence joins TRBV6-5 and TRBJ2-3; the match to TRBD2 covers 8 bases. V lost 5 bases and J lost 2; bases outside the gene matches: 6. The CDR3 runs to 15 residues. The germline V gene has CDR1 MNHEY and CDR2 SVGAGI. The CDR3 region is CASSPAGAHTDTQYF. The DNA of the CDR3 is TGTGCCAGCAGTCCAGCGGGAGCACACACAGATACGCAGTATTTT.

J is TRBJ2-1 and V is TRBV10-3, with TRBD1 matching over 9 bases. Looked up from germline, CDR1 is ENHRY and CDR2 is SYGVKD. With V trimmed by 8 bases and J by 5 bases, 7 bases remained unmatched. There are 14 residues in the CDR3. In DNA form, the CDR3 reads TGTGCCATCGAGGGGGACAGGGATAACAATGAGCAGTTCTTC. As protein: CAIEGDRDNNEQFF.

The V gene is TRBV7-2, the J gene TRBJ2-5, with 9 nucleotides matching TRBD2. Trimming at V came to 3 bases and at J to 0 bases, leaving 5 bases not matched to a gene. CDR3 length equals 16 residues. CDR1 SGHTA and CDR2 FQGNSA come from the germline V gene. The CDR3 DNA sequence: TGTGCCAGCAGCTTGCTAGCGGGGTTTAACCAAGAGACCCAGTACTTC. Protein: CASSLLAGFNQETQYF.

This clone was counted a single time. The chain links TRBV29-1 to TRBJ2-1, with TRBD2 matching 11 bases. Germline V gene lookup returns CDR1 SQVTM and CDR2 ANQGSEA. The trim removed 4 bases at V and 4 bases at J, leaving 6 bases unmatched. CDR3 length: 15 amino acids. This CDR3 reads CSVVSGTSGYNEQFF. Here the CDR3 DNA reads TGCAGCGTTGTCTCCGGGACTAGCGGTTACAATGAGCAGTTCTTC.

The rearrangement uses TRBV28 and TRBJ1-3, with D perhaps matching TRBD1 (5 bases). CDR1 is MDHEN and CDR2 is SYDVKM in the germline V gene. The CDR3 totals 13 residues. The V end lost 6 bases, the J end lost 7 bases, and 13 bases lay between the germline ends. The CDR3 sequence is CASRPQGSNTIYF. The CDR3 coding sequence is TGTGCCAGCAGGCCGCAGGGTTCCAACACCATATATTTT.

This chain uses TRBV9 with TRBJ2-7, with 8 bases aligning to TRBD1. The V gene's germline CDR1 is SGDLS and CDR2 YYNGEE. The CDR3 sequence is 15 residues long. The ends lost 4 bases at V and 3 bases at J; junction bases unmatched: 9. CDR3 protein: CASSSGGQAIYEQYF. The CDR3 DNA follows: TGTGCCAGCAGCTCCGGGGGACAGGCTATCTACGAGCAGTACTTC.

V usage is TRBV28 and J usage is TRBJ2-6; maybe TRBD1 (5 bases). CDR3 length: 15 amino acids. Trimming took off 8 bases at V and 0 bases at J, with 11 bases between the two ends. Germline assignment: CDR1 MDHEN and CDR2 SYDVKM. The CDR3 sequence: CASCLRGSGANVLTF. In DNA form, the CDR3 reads TGTGCCAGCTGCCTTAGGGGCTCTGGGGCCAACGTCCTGACTTTC.

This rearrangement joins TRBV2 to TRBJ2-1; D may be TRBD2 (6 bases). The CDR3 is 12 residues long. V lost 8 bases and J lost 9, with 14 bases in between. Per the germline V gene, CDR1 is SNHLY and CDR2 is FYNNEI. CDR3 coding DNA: TGTGCCAGCGCGGAGGGGTGGGGTGAGCAGTTCTTC. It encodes CASAEGWGEQFF.

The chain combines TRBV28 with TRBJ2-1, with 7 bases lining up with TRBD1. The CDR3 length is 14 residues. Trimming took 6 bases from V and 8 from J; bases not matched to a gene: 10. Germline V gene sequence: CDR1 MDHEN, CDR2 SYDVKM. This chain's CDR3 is CASRRGGASDEQFF. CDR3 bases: TGTGCCAGCAGAAGAGGGGGCGCGTCGGATGAGCAGTTCTTC.

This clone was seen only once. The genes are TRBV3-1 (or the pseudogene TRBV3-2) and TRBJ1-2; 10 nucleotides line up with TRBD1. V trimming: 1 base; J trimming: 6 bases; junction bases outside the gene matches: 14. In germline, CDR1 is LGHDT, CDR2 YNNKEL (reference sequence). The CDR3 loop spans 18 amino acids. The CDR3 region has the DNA TGTGCCAGCAGCCAAGGAGGGACAGGGGTTGCCTTTAGGCATGGCTACACCTTC. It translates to CASSQGGTGVAFRHGYTF.

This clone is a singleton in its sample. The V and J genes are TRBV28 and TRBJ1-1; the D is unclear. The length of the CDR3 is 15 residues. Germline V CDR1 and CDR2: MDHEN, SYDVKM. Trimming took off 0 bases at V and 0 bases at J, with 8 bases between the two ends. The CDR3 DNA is TGTGCCAGCAGTTTATGGGCCACCTTGAACACTGAAGCTTTCTTT. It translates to CASSLWATLNTEAFF.

The DNA for the CDR3 is TGTGCCAGCAGTTACTATTGGACAGGGGGCTCCGGGGGCGAGCAGTTCTTC. Translating gives CASSYYWTGGSGGEQFF. The chain employs TRBV6-2 or TRBV6-3 and TRBJ2-1, with 11 bases that match TRBD1. Germline V gene lookup returns CDR1 MNHEY and CDR2 SVGEGT. This CDR3 is 17 amino acids long. V lost 1 base and J lost 10; bases outside the gene matches: 12.

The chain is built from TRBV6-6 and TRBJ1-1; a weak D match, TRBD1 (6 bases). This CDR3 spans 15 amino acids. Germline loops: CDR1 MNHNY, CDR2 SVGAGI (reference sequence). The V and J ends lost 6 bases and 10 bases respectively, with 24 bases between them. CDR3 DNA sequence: TGTGCCAGCAGCCCACCGACGGGGGCGGGGGGGGGAGCTTTCTTT. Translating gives CASSPPTGAGGGAFF.

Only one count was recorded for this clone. The CDR3 protein is CASRQGGSGEQYF. The DNA for the CDR3 is TGCGCCAGTCGACAGGGGGGAAGCGGCGAGCAGTACTTC. This chain connects TRBV5-1 to TRBJ2-7; 9 bases agree with TRBD1. The trim removed 8 bases at V and 6 bases at J, leaving 9 bases unmatched. CDR3 length: 13 residues. Germline V gene data show CDR1 as SGHRS and CDR2 as YFSETQ.

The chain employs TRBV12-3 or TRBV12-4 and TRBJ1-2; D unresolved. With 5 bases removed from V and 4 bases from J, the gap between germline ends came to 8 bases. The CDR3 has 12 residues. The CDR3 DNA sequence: TGTGCCAGCAGTAGAGACATCTATGGCTACACCTTC. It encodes CASSRDIYGYTF.

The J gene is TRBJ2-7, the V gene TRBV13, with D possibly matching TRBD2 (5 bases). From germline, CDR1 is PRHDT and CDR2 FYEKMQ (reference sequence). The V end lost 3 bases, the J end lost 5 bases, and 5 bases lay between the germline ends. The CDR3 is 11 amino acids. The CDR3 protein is CASSFGNEQYF. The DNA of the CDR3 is TGTGCCAGCAGCTTCGGGAACGAGCAGTACTTC.